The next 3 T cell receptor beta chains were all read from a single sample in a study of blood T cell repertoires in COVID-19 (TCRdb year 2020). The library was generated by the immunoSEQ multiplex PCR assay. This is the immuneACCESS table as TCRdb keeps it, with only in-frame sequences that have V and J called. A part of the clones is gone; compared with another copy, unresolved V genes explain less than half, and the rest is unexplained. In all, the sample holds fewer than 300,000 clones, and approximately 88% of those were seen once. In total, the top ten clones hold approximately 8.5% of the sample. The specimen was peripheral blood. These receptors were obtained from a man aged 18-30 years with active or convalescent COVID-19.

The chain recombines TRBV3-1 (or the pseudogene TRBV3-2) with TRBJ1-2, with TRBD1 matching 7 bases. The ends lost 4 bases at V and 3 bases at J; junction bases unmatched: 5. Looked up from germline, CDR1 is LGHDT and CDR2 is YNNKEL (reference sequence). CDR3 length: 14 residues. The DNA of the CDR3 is TGTGCCAGCAGCCTATTCGGGACAGACTATGGCTACACCTTC. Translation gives CASSLFGTDYGYTF.

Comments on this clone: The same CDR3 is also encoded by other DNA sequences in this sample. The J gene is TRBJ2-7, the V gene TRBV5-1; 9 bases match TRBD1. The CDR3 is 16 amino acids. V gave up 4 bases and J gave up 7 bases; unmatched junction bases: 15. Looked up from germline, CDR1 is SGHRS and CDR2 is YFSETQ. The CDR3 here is CASSLISGTGYPEQYF. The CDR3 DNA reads TGCGCCAGCAGCCTTATTTCCGGGACAGGGTACCCTGAGCAGTACTTC. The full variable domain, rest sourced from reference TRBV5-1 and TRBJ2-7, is KAGVTQTPRYLIKTRGQQVTLSCSPISGHRSVSWYQQTPGQGLQFLFEYFSETQRNKGNFPGRFSGRQFSNSRSEMNVSTLELGDSALYLCASSLISGTGYPEQYFGPGTRLTVT.

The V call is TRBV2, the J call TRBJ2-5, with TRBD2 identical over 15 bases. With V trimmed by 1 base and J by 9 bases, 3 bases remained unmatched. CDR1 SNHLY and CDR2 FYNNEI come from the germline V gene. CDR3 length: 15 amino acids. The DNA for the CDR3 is TGTGCCAGCAGTGAAGGGACTAGCGGGGGGGCGCCCCAGTACTTC. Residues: CASSEGTSGGAPQYF.